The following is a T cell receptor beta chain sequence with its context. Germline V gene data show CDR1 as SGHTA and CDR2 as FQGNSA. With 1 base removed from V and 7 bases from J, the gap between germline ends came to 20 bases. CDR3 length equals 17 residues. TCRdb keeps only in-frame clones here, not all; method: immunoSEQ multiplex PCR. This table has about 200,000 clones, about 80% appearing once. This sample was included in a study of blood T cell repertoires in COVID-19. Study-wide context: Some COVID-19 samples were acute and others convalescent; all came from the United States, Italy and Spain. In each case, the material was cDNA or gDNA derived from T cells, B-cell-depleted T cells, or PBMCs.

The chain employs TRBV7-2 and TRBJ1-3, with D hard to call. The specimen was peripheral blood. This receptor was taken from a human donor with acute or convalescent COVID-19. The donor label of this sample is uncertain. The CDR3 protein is CASSLEPGRNRGNTIYF. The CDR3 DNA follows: TGTGCCAGCAGCTTAGAGCCTGGACGGAACAGAGGGAACACCATATATTTT.